This T cell receptor (beta chain) comes out of a study of blood T cell repertoires in COVID-19. Looking at the study overall: Sources were T cells, B-cell-depleted T cells, or PBMCs; the material itself was cDNA or gDNA.

CDR3 length equals 14 residues. Germline assignment: CDR1 SGHTA and CDR2 FQGNSA. The V gene lost 5 bases and the J gene lost 9 bases, with 17 bases spanning the gap. Those who participated ranged in age from roughly 18 to 90 years and resided in 20 to 25 US areas. Under the authors' procedure: Quantification of nucleated cells was approximated via reference gene primer amplification. Generated by immunoSEQ multiplex PCR, the TCRdb table keeps only in-frame clones and is missing some. V, J and clone size derive from that table, while D and trimming were established from the DNA sequence. The sample records 200,000 or so clones, about four fifths being singletons.

This clonotype was sampled from a middle-aged man who had recovered from COVID-19. The chain joins TRBV7-2 to TRBJ2-1; a weak D match, TRBD1 (5 bases). The sequenced sample was PBMCs or T cells enriched from blood (not recorded which). This CDR3 is CASSPHPRQGEQFF. The CDR3 nucleotides read TGTGCCAGCAGCCCCCATCCGCGTCAGGGTGAGCAGTTCTTC.